This is a list of T cell receptor beta chains from one sample in a study of shared T cell receptors in the human thymus. The assay was immunoSEQ multiplex PCR, and TCRdb's table has in-frame clones only and misses some. The sample includes roughly 500,000 clones, around 82% of them seen just once. In addition, the sample was reused for a study of human thymus T cells.

Sample: thymocytes. The receptors derive from a boy younger than two with a congenital heart defect. Each CDR3 is given with its conserved first and last residue. The D gene is left open where the match is weak. Size is stated for part of the rows, as once, few or many counts, or as a class when the clone is expanded.

TRBJ2-1	.	TRBV28	TRBD2	CASSLCPSGLAGTGEQFF	TGTGCCAGCAGTTTATGCCCCTCGGGGCTAGCGGGAACAGGCGAGCAGTTCTTC
TRBJ2-2	once	TRBV11-2	TRBD1	CASSHRQGDGELFF	TGTGCCAGCAGCCACAGACAGGGGGACGGGGAGCTGTTTTTT
TRBJ1-1	once	TRBV7-9	.	CASSPTSGDRPTSDSEAFF	TGTGCCAGCAGCCCCACTTCCGGAGATAGGCCAACTTCGGACTCTGAAGCTTTCTTT
TRBJ1-1	.	TRBV6-1	TRBD1	CASLDRAGTEAFF	TGTGCCAGCCTAGACAGGGCAGGCACTGAAGCTTTCTTT
TRBJ2-1	.	TRBV13	TRBD2	CATSGRWNEQFF	TGTGCCACTAGCGGGAGATGGAATGAGCAGTTCTTC
TRBJ2-7	.	TRBV5-4	TRBD1	CASSLADYRGAREYF	TGTGCCAGCAGCTTGGCAGATTACAGGGGGGCCAGGGAGTACTTC
TRBJ1-5	once	TRBV6-5	.	CASSCDTSNQPQHF	TGTGCCAGCAGTTGCGACACTAGCAATCAGCCCCAGCATTTT
TRBJ2-7	.	TRBV5-6	.	CASSLRYREAGREQYF	TGTGCCAGCAGCTTAAGATACAGGGAAGCAGGAAGAGAGCAGTACTTC
TRBJ2-1	.	TRBV5-1	.	CASSFHQPGNEQFF	TGCGCCAGCAGCTTCCACCAGCCGGGTAATGAGCAGTTCTTC
TRBJ2-3	.	TRBV7-2	TRBD1	CASSKTGGIDTQYF	TGTGCCAGCAGCAAGACAGGGGGTATAGATACGCAGTATTTT
TRBJ2-7	.	TRBV14	.	CASSQEGTLLIYEQYF	TGTGCCAGCAGCCAAGAGGGGACATTGTTAATCTACGAGCAGTACTTC
TRBJ2-3	.	TRBV9	TRBD2	CASSMVPGEGTDTQYF	TGTGCCAGCAGCATGGTTCCTGGGGAGGGGACAGATACGCAGTATTTT